Listed below are T cell receptor beta chains from one sample, sequenced in a study of cytomegalovirus exposure and HLA in healthy donors. Profiling relied on immunoSEQ multiplex PCR, and the TCRdb table lists in-frame clones only, not all of them. The table includes tens of thousands of clones, around three quarters detected once. Sequenced material: PBMCs. These receptors originate from a female donor in good health and CMV-seronegative. Each CDR3 is given with its conserved first and last residue. Not every row has a clone size; where given, it reads once, few, many or a size class.

clone size,V gene,J gene,CDR3 protein
-,TRBV7-9,TRBJ2-5,CASNPPRTSALQETQYF
-,TRBV7-8,TRBJ1-5,CASSWSLQEGPQHF
once,TRBV6-1,TRBJ1-2,CASSRLNYGYTF
-,TRBV19,TRBJ2-1,CASSVSLAFEQFF
few,TRBV18,TRBJ1-4,CASSPSGANEKLFF
-,TRBV6-5,TRBJ1-1,CASVSPDYTEAFF
-,TRBV29-1,TRBJ2-7,CSVGGKSSGGEQYF
once,TRBV5-6,TRBJ1-5,CASSLGDQGQPQHF
-,TRBV5-1,TRBJ2-5,CASSLAIGSGETQYF
-,TRBV10-3,TRBJ2-7,CAISAREGTYEQYF
-,TRBV11-2,TRBJ2-2,CASSSYSGGATGELFF
-,TRBV19,TRBJ2-1,CASRLGQGMYGEQFF
few,TRBV5-5,TRBJ1-1,CASSGIEGTEAFF
-,TRBV9,TRBJ2-1,CASSGTSFNEQFF
-,TRBV6-1,TRBJ2-5,CASSETPWTLPGETQYF
-,TRBV6-4,TRBJ2-2,CASSIQGNTGELFF
-,TRBV5-1,TRBJ2-3,CASSPLGEITDTQYF
-,TRBV12-5,TRBJ2-3,CASGLVGTGGFTDTQYF
-,TRBV2,TRBJ2-2,CASTGNTGELFF
-,TRBV6-5,TRBJ2-3,CASRGGDTSTDTQYF
-,TRBV6-1,TRBJ1-4,CASSEVTGAYEKLFF
-,TRBV5-6,TRBJ1-6,CASSFGTNLGDSPLHF
-,TRBV4-1,TRBJ2-6,CASSQDQGLGSGANVLTF
-,TRBV9,TRBJ1-1,CASSAILGNRGSEAFF
-,TRBV19,TRBJ2-1,CASSISGAYSYNEQFF
few,TRBV13,TRBJ2-5,CASSLAGGPRKTQYF
-,TRBV15,TRBJ2-7,CATSRDLGAYEQYF
-,TRBV2,TRBJ1-2,CASRNTNYGYTF
-,TRBV5-1,TRBJ2-1,CASSLTSPINNEQFF
-,TRBV30,TRBJ2-1,CAWSSGAYNEQFF
-,TRBV27,TRBJ2-1,CASSSDSRAYNEQFF
-,TRBV29-1,TRBJ2-6,CSVDLGRVSGANVLTF
-,TRBV19,TRBJ2-5,CATSRAGKETQYF
-,TRBV19,TRBJ1-3,CASSIWSSGNTIYF
once,TRBV7-9,TRBJ1-6,CASSRTGKGSPLHF
-,TRBV25-1,TRBJ2-3,CASSKLSPGGSTDTQYF
-,TRBV9,TRBJ2-3,CASSAGQGKRINSGTDTQYF
-,TRBV7-8,TRBJ2-1,CASSLAGQLEQFF
-,TRBV2,TRBJ1-4,CASSGWALNEKLFF
-,TRBV5-1,TRBJ1-2,CASSRGEDFNGYTF
-,TRBV5-1,TRBJ1-2,CASRLQGGGYTF
-,TRBV2,TRBJ1-2,CASSRGGAYGYTF
-,TRBV6-5,TRBJ1-3,CASSYSWTGTNTIYF
few,TRBV14,TRBJ1-1,CASSPGQRRTEAFF
-,TRBV20-1,TRBJ1-1,CSASLRGEAFF
-,TRBV18,TRBJ2-2,CASSSEAGALSGELFF